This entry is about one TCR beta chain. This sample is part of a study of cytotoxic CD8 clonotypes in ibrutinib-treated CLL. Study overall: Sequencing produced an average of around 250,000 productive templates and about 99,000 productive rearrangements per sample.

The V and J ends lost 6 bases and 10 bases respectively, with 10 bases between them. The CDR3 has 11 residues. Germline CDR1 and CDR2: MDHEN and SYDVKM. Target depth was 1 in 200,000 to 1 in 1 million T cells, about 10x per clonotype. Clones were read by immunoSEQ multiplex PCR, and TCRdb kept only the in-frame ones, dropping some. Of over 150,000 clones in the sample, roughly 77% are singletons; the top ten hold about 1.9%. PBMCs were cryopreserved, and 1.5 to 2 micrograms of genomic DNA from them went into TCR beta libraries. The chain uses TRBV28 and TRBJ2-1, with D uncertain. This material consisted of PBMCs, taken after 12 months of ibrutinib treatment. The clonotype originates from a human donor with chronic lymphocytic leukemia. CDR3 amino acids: CASSRPGEQFF. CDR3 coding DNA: TGTGCCAGCAGCAGACCAGGAGAGCAGTTCTTC.